One and the same sample provided the 6 T cell receptor beta chains below, sequenced in a study of OX40 agonist ivuxolimab in advanced cancers. The assay was immunoSEQ multiplex PCR, and TCRdb's table has in-frame clones only and misses some. The sample holds about 89,000 clones, roughly 93% seen once. The specimen comprised CD4+ or CD8+ T cells sorted from blood, sampled in a trial of the OX40 agonist ivuxolimab. The receptors here all came from an adult with an advanced solid tumor such as melanoma, head and neck, liver or kidney cancer.

Regarding this clone: The junction shows a germline mismatch at one end, possibly a read error. The CDR3 nucleotides read TGTGCCAGCTCACCAAGGAACGCCGGGGAGCTGTTTTTT. This codes for CASSPRNAGELFF. The chain combines TRBV18 with TRBJ2-2; D gene unclear. Germline assignment: CDR1 KGHSH and CDR2 LQKENI. This CDR3 is 13 amino acids long.

The rearrangement uses TRBV6-5 and TRBJ2-3; 13 bases are a match to TRBD2. Germline V gives CDR1 MNHEY, CDR2 SVGAGI. V gave up 4 bases and J gave up 1 base; unmatched junction bases: 2. This CDR3 comprises 16 residues. CDR3 in DNA: TGTGCCAGCAGTTCGGGACTAGCGGGGCGCACAGATACGCAGTATTTT. This sequence encodes CASSSGLAGRTDTQYF.

This chain connects TRBV7-2 to TRBJ1-1, with D perhaps matching TRBD1 (6 bases). This CDR3 is built from 13 residues. Looked up from germline, CDR1 is SGHTA and CDR2 is FQGNSA. The V end was cut by 4 bases, the J end by 0 bases, with 6 bases between. The CDR3 reads CASSWTVNTEAFF. CDR3 sequence (DNA): TGTGCCAGCAGCTGGACAGTGAACACTGAAGCTTTCTTT. The complete variable domain, with remaining parts taken from reference TRBV7-2 and TRBJ1-1, reads GAGVSQSPSNKVTEKGKDVELRCDPISGHTALYWYRQSLGQGLEFLIYFQGNSAPDKSGLPSDRFSAERTGGSVSTLTIQRTQQEDSAVYLCASSWTVNTEAFFGQGTRLTVV.

This clone was seen more than once but under ten times. V gene TRBV28 combines with J gene TRBJ2-7; 7 bases map to TRBD1. CDR3 size: 12 residues. V gave up 7 bases and J gave up 8 bases; unmatched junction bases: 8. Per germline, CDR1 MDHEN and CDR2 SYDVKM. In nucleotides, the CDR3 is TGTGCCAGCAAACCTCAGGGGGACCAGCAGTACTTC. Amino acids: CASKPQGDQQYF. The full variable domain, its missing parts supplied by reference TRBV28 and TRBJ2-7, is DVKVTQSSRYLVKRTGEKVFLECVQDMDHENMFWYRQDPGLGLRLIYFSYDVKMKEKGDIPEGYSVSREKKERFSLILESASTNQTSMYLCASKPQGDQQYFGPGTRLTVT.

The chain is built from TRBV19 and TRBJ1-5, with a weak D call TRBD1 (5 bases). V was trimmed by 4 bases and J by 5 bases, leaving 12 bases between them. Germline CDR1 and CDR2: LNHDA and SQIVND (reference sequence). The CDR3 contains 14 residues. Here the CDR3 reads CASSTVAGDQPQHF. The DNA of the CDR3 is TGTGCCAGTAGTACGGTAGCGGGGGATCAGCCCCAGCATTTT.

This clone is a singleton in its sample. The chain employs TRBV7-3 and TRBJ2-3; a weak D match, TRBD1 (5 bases). The CDR3 consists of 13 residues. Germline loops: CDR1 SGHTA, CDR2 FQGTGA. Trimming left V 3 bases short and J 5 bases short, with 9 bases between. CDR3 sequence: CASSFGAGDTQYF. The CDR3 DNA sequence: TGTGCCAGCAGCTTTGGGGCAGGAGATACGCAGTATTTT.